The 23 T cell receptor beta chains presented below share a single source sample, sequenced in a study of Graves' ophthalmopathy and Graves' hyperthyroidism (dated by TCRdb to the late 2010s). The run used an Illumina HiSeq 2000. TCR beta CDR3 regions were amplified from RNA transcripts for repertoire sequencing. The first round of RT-PCR was done with HTBI primers and the Qiagen OneStep RT-PCR kit, and was followed by a second round of multiplex PCR, then size selection and purification. TCRdb reprocessed the public reads (quality trimming at Q25 with fastp, clone calling with MiXCR) and kept in-frame beta chains. Entries that share a CDR3 protein sequence are merged under the most common genes and DNA. A total of around 660,000 distinct CDR3 sequences appear in this sample, over 40% of them only once. The ten largest make up about 3.3% of the sample. Sequences were obtained from peripheral blood. The receptors originated from an adult man with Graves' ophthalmopathy.

In its sample, this clonotype was seen many times. V and J are TRBV25-1 and TRBJ2-7; the D is unclear. Per germline, CDR1 MGHDK and CDR2 SYGVNS. V was trimmed by 5 bases and J by 0 bases, leaving 8 bases between them. The CDR3 spans 13 residues. CDR3 in amino acids: CASSNDNSYEQYF. CDR3 DNA sequence: TGTGCCAGCAGTAACGACAACTCCTACGAGCAGTACTTC.

The CDR3 loop is CASSLVRGGYEQYF. For the CDR3, the DNA is TGTGCCAGCAGCTTAGTTCGGGGCGGCTACGAGCAGTACTTC. V is TRBV11-2 and J is TRBJ2-7; D may match TRBD1 or TRBD2 (5 bases each). Per germline, CDR1 SGHAT and CDR2 FQNNGV. The CDR3 sequence is 14 residues long. V dropped 1 base and J dropped 3 bases, with 10 bases sitting between them.

Only one count was recorded for this clonotype. The junction departs from germline at one end; a sequencing error may be responsible. The chain links TRBV7-9 to TRBJ1-6; the D is unclear. The CDR3 sequence is 13 residues long. From germline, CDR1 is SEHNR and CDR2 FQNEAQ (reference sequence). CDR3 sequence reads: CASSLAWDSLLHF. The CDR3, as DNA: TGTGCCAGCAGCTTGGCGTGGGATTCACTCCTCCACTTT.

This clonotype was seen at least ten times. J is TRBJ1-4 and V is TRBV19, with 7 bases that match TRBD1. The CDR3 totals 13 residues. The V and J ends lost 8 bases and 8 bases, in that order; junction bases with no gene match: 8. CDR1 is LNHDA, CDR2 SQIVND, per germline (reference sequence). The DNA of the CDR3 is TGTGCCAGTTCCGGACAGGTTAAAGAAAAACTGTTTTTT. Translated: CASSGQVKEKLFF.

As concerns this clonotype: A much larger clone sits a single nucleotide away, making a read error possible. The V call is TRBV12-3 or TRBV12-4, the J call TRBJ1-4, with D tentatively TRBD1 (5 bases). V gave up 3 bases and J gave up 13 bases, with 15 bases separating them. This CDR3 spans 13 amino acids. The CDR3 loop reads CASSFGTQGRLFF. Here the CDR3 DNA reads TGTGCCAGCAGTTTTGGGACGCAAGGGAGACTGTTTTTT.

This clonotype was seen at least ten times. The genes are TRBV10-3 and TRBJ2-6, with a tentative D call TRBD1 (6 bases). Germline-derived CDR1 and CDR2 are ENHRY and SYGVKD. V was cut by 9 bases and J by 2 bases, with 17 bases left in between. The CDR3 contains 16 residues. DNA for the CDR3: TGTGCCATAAAACAGGGTACAATAACTGGGGCCAACGTCCTGACTTTC. Amino acids: CAIKQGTITGANVLTF.

CDR3 nucleotides: TGTGCCAGTAGTATAGGACCCGGGACGGGTAATGAAAAACTGTTTTTT. Protein: CASSIGPGTGNEKLFF. V and J are TRBV19 and TRBJ1-4, with D maybe TRBD1 (5 bases). Trimming took off 1 base at V and 4 bases at J, with 13 bases between the two ends. The germline V gene encodes CDR1 LNHDA and CDR2 SQIVND (reference sequence). The CDR3 totals 16 residues. The full variable domain, rest sourced from reference TRBV19 and TRBJ1-4, is DGGITQSPKYLFRKEGQNVTLSCEQNLNHDAMYWYRQDPGQGLRLIYYSQIVNDFQKGDIAEGYSVSREKKESFPLTVTSAQKNPTAFYLCASSIGPGTGNEKLFFGSGTQLSVL.

In regard to this clonotype: Here the CDR3 omits its conserved ending phenylalanine or tryptophan, so a read error is the likely source. Because the CDR3's place on the DNA is in doubt, the DNA is left out and the CDR3 is given as listed by TCRdb. The chain combines TRBV12-3 or TRBV12-4 with TRBJ2-7; TRBD2 is taken as the D call from the table, unchecked against the DNA. Inclusive of both ends, the CDR3 amounts to 9 amino acids. The CDR3 protein is CASSLGRDY.

Of note for this clonotype: A much larger clone lies one base from this, so it may be a read error. The chain links TRBV5-1 to TRBJ1-2; the D gene is possibly TRBD1 (6 bases). Germline lookup yields CDR1 SGHRS and CDR2 YFSETQ. The CDR3 has 15 amino acids. This CDR3 is CAGSLDAGASDGYTF. The CDR3 bases are TGCGCCGGCAGCTTGGATGCGGGGGCCTCGGATGGCTACACCTTC.

There are many counts of this clonotype. The V call is TRBV10-3, the J call TRBJ2-5, with D possibly TRBD2 on 5 matching bases. Per germline, CDR1 ENHRY and CDR2 SYGVKD. Trimming left V 4 bases short and J 2 bases short, with 8 bases between. The CDR3 is 13 amino acids. The CDR3 DNA reads as TGTGCCATCAGTGGCCCGGGGCAAGAGACCCAGTACTTC. Its translation: CAISGPGQETQYF.

This clonotype has more than one count but fewer than ten. This chain joins TRBV7-3 and TRBJ2-2, with 7 nucleotides matching TRBD1. There are 13 residues in the CDR3. Trimming removed 4 bases from V and 6 bases from J; junction bases left unmatched: 2. The germline V gene encodes CDR1 SGHTA and CDR2 FQGTGA. CDR3 loop: CASSYGQAGELFF. CDR3 sequence (DNA): TGTGCCAGCAGCTACGGACAGGCCGGGGAGCTGTTTTTT.

The J gene is TRBJ1-5, the V gene TRBV9; D is perhaps TRBD1 (6 bases). The ends were cut back, 3 bases at V and 3 bases at J, with 16 bases in the middle. Germline V gene data show CDR1 as SGDLS and CDR2 as YYNGEE. The CDR3 runs 16 residues. Here the CDR3 DNA reads TGTGCCAGCAGCGGTGGGGGCCCCGGGGTCAATCAGCCCCAGCATTTT. This translates into CASSGGGPGVNQPQHF.

To note about this clonotype: This may arise from a read error, as a much more abundant clone is one base away. The V gene is TRBV19, the J gene TRBJ2-6; possibly TRBD1 or TRBD2 for D (5 bases each). The germline V gene encodes CDR1 LNHDA and CDR2 SQIVND (reference sequence). The CDR3 has 15 residues. The CDR3 sequence is CASRIRGSGANVPTF. The CDR3 DNA is TGTGCCAGCAGGATACGGGGCTCCGGGGCCAACGTCCCGACTTTC.

Only one count was recorded for this clonotype. The V call is TRBV15, the J call TRBJ1-1; the D gene is possibly TRBD1 (6 bases). V lost 3 bases and J lost 1, with 9 bases in between. Germline assignment: CDR1 LNHNV and CDR2 YYDKDF (reference sequence). The CDR3 covers 14 residues. CDR3 amino acids: CATSRRGGNTEAFF. The CDR3 coding sequence is TGTGCCACCAGCAGGCGAGGGGGGAACACTGAAGCTTTCTTT.

The sample holds many counts of this clonotype. The rearrangement links TRBV5-5 to TRBJ1-6, with a possible D match to TRBD1 (6 bases). The ends were cut back, 4 bases at V and 8 bases at J, with 13 bases in the middle. The CDR3 has 14 amino acids. Per the germline V gene, CDR1 is SGHKS and CDR2 is YYEKEE (reference sequence). CDR3 bases: TGTGCCAGCAGCCAGGTCTCAGGGGATTCACCCCTCCACTTT. Its protein is CASSQVSGDSPLHF.

This clonotype was observed at least ten times. The genes are TRBV24-1 and TRBJ2-2, with D hard to call. CDR1 is KGHDR and CDR2 is SFDVKD in the germline V gene. The CDR3 is 12 residues long. V lost 7 bases and J 4 bases, leaving 6 bases between the germline ends. CDR3 DNA sequence: TGTGCCACCAGGGGCCCCACCGGGGAGCTGTTTTTT. It codes for CATRGPTGELFF.

This clonotype has a single count. This chain links TRBV12-3 or TRBV12-4 with TRBJ1-6; TRBD1 aligns across 8 bases. After removal of 6 bases from V and 9 bases from J, the junction contained 10 bases not matched to a gene. This CDR3 comprises 15 residues. The CDR3 nucleotides read TGTGCCAGCAGCCCTGGACAGGGATGGGGTTCACCCCTCCACTTT. As protein: CASSPGQGWGSPLHF.

This clonotype has a handful of counts. The CDR3 spells CSASHPFNTGELFF. The CDR3 region has the DNA TGCAGTGCTAGTCATCCTTTTAACACCGGGGAGCTGTTTTTT. The rearrangement joins TRBV20-1 to TRBJ2-2; D not resolved. Between the trimmed V and J ends, which lost 3 bases and 2 bases, there was a span of 10 bases. CDR3 length equals 14 residues. Germline CDR1 reads DFQATT; CDR2 reads SNEGSKA (reference sequence).

The chain has TRBV29-1 and TRBJ1-2; 8 bases map to TRBD1. V shed 8 bases and J 0 bases; nucleotides not matched to a gene: 2. The V gene's germline CDR1 is SQVTM and CDR2 ANQGSEA. CDR3 length: 12 residues. The CDR3 coding sequence is TGCAGCCCGACAGGGGCTAACTATGGCTACACCTTC. Its protein is CSPTGANYGYTF.

The chain has TRBV15 and TRBJ1-5; 8 nucleotides agree with TRBD1. V was clipped by 1 base and J by 0 bases; unmatched bases: 2. This CDR3 has 16 residues. Germline V gene lookup returns CDR1 LNHNV and CDR2 YYDKDF (reference sequence). The CDR3 DNA sequence: TGTGCCACCAGCAGAGGACAGGGGACTAGCAATCAGCCCCAGCATTTT. As protein: CATSRGQGTSNQPQHF.

V usage is TRBV15 and J usage is TRBJ2-5; 9 positions agree with TRBD1. This CDR3 comprises 17 residues. With 4 bases clipped from V and 3 bases from J, the junction kept 12 bases outside the gene matches. Germline lookup yields CDR1 LNHNV and CDR2 YYDKDF (reference sequence). The CDR3 DNA is TGTGCCACCAGCACTTATGAGGGACAGGGATGGAAAGAGACCCAGTACTTC. Translating gives CATSTYEGQGWKETQYF.

The chain links TRBV29-1 to TRBJ1-1; D perhaps matches TRBD1 (6 bases). The CDR3 runs to 12 residues. The germline gives CDR1 SQVTM, CDR2 ANQGSEA. Trimming left V 6 bases short and J 4 bases short, with 12 bases between. Here the CDR3 DNA reads TGCAGCGTGCCGGGCAGGGGCACTGAAGCTTTCTTT. It yields the protein CSVPGRGTEAFF.

This chain connects TRBV20-1 to TRBJ2-3; D is ambiguous. Germline V CDR1 and CDR2: DFQATT, SNEGSKA (reference sequence). Trimming removed 1 base at V and 0 bases at J, with 11 bases between. The CDR3 is made up of 15 amino acids. The CDR3, as DNA: TGCAGTGCTAGAGTCGGCGGAACTAGCACAGATACGCAGTATTTT. This codes for CSARVGGTSTDTQYF.